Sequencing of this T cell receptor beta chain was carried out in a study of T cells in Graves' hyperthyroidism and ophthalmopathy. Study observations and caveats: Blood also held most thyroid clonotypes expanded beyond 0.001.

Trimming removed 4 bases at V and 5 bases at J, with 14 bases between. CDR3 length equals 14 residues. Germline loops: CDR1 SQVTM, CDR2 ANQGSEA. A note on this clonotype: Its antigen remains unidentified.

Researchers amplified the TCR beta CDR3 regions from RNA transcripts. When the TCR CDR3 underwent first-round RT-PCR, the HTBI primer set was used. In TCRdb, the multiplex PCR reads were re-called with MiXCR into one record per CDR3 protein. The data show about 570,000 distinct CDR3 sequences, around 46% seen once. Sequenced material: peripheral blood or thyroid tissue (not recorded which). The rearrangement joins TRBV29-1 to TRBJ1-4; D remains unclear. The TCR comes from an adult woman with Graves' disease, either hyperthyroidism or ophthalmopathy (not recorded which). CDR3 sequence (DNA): TGCAGCGTTGGGTCCCAGCACCTGAATGAAAAACTGTTTTTT. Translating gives CSVGSQHLNEKLFF.